The sequence of this T cell receptor (beta chain) was determined in a study of read filtering for tumor transcriptome and immune sequencing. In the study overall: By R-ISS, stages I, II and III held about 8, 16 and 7 patients. DNase treatment preceded whole-transcriptome library preparation.

This CDR3 comprises 15 residues. Germline CDR1 reads SGHRS; CDR2 reads YFSETQ. From roughly 400 ng of RNA, a library with molecular barcoded alpha/delta and beta/gamma adaptors was made. TCRdb passed the reads through MiXCR, listing each CDR3 protein once. The data contain 130,000 or so distinct CDR3 sequences, approximately 13% of them singletons. As to this clonotype: Germline is not matched at one junction end, which may reflect a read error.

The receptor comes from a donor aged 40 or over with multiple myeloma. The sample comprised a population of CD138-negative cells sorted from bone marrow. V and J are TRBV5-1 and TRBJ2-1, with TRBD2 matching over 7 bases. Here the CDR3 DNA reads TGCGCCAGCAGCTTGGGGAGACTAGCCAACAATGAGCAGTCCTTC. It encodes CASSLGRLANNEQSF. The whole variable domain, remainder taken from reference TRBV5-1 and TRBJ2-1, is KAGVTQTPRYLIKTRGQQVTLSCSPISGHRSVSWYQQTPGQGLQFLFEYFSETQRNKGNFPGRFSGRQFSNSRSEMNVSTLELGDSALYLCASSLGRLANNEQSFGPGTRLTVL.